These T cell receptor beta chains were read from a single sample in a study of cytomegalovirus exposure and HLA in healthy donors. Clones were sequenced by immunoSEQ multiplex PCR, and TCRdb holds only the in-frame ones, with some missing. The table includes about 63,000 clones, around 73% detected once. The sequencing input was PBMCs. All receptors come from a man aged 50-59 years in good health and CMV-seronegative. Each CDR3 is given with its conserved first and last residue. D genes are given only for firm matches. A clone size is listed for some rows: how often the clone was seen (once, few, many), or a class if it is expanded.

>NA|NA|TRBV7-8|14|TRBJ2-7
TGTGCCAGCAGCTTAGGGCCGATAGCATACGAGCAGTACTTC
CASSLGPIAYEQYF
>once|NA|TRBV5-6|16|TRBJ1-2
TGTGCCAGCAGCCCGGGGAACAGGGCGGGTAACTATGGCTACACCTTC
CASSPGNRAGNYGYTF
>NA|TRBD1|TRBV7-8|15|TRBJ1-5
TGTGCCAGCAGCCGACGAGGGGGCGGCAATCAGCCCCAGCATTTT
CASSRRGGGNQPQHF
>NA|TRBD2|TRBV7-6|20|TRBJ2-1
TGTGCCAGCAGCTTAGCTCTAGCGGGGAGGCAAAGCCCGTCCTACAATGAGCAGTTCTTC
CASSLALAGRQSPSYNEQFF
>NA|NA|TRBV5-4|16|TRBJ1-1
TGTGCCAGCAGCCAAGGAACGGGGGGTCTCGGCACTGAAGCTTTCTTT
CASSQGTGGLGTEAFF
>few|NA|TRBV30|14|TRBJ1-3
TGTGCCTGGAGGGCCGCGGGTAGTGGAAACACCATATATTTT
CAWRAAGSGNTIYF
>few|NA|TRBV5-1|14|TRBJ1-1
TGCGCCAGCAGCTCACGCGGGGTGAACACTGAAGCTTTCTTT
CASSSRGVNTEAFF
>NA|TRBD2|TRBV19|18|TRBJ2-1
TGTGCCAGTAGTATCGAGGGCGTGTGGACTAGCGGGTACAATGAGCAGTTCTTC
CASSIEGVWTSGYNEQFF
>NA|TRBD2|TRBV6-1|19|TRBJ2-1
TGTGCCAGCAGTGAAGCGCTTCTATGGTTGGCGGGGGGCTACAATGAGCAGTTCTTC
CASSEALLWLAGGYNEQFF
>NA|NA|TRBV2|15|TRBJ1-1
TGTGCCAGCAGTGAGTTTTACAGTATGAACACTGAAGCTTTCTTT
CASSEFYSMNTEAFF
>NA|TRBD1|TRBV27|14|TRBJ2-7
TGTGCCAGCAGTGGGGACAGGCTATCCTACGAGCAGTACTTC
CASSGDRLSYEQYF
>NA|TRBD1|TRBV7-2|14|TRBJ1-5
TGTGCCAGCAGCTATACAGGGGTCAATCAGCCCCAGCATTTT
CASSYTGVNQPQHF
>NA|NA|TRBV2|14|TRBJ1-3
TGTGCCAGCAGTTTCGACAGAAGGGGAAGGACCATATATTTT
CASSFDRRGRTIYF
>NA|NA|TRBV18|14|TRBJ1-2
TGTGCCAGCTCACCAGCGGGGAGCTTCTATGGCTACACCTTC
CASSPAGSFYGYTF
>NA|NA|TRBV16|17|TRBJ1-2
TGTGCCAGCAGCCCGCCGGGCAGGGGAAACTCTAACTATGGCTACACCTTC
CASSPPGRGNSNYGYTF
>NA|NA|TRBV29-1|14|TRBJ2-1
TGCAGCGTTGTTCGGTCTAGCGCTCGCAATGAGCAGTTCTTC
CSVVRSSARNEQFF
>once|NA|TRBV7-9|14|TRBJ2-7
TGTGCCAGCAGCCCCCCGCGGGAACCCTACGAGCAGTACTTC
CASSPPREPYEQYF
>NA|NA|TRBV6-1|14|TRBJ1-1
TGTGCCAGCAGTGAGAGGACAGCTTACACTGAAGCTTTCTTT
CASSERTAYTEAFF
>NA|NA|TRBV5-1|15|TRBJ1-1
TGCGCCAGCAGCCTCTCTGGGGGCGAGGTGGCTGAAGCTTTCTTT
CASSLSGGEVAEAFF
>few|NA|TRBV5-1|13|TRBJ2-7
TGCGCCAGCAGCTTGGGGACAGGAGGGGAGCAGTACTTC
CASSLGTGGEQYF
>NA|NA|TRBV7-3|14|TRBJ1-2
TGTGCCAGCAGCCCGATTGGGGGGGGCAATGGCTACACCTTC
CASSPIGGGNGYTF
>NA|TRBD2|TRBV7-6|18|TRBJ2-2
TGTGCCAGCAGCTTAGGGGCTAGCGGGGGAGCGAACACCGGGGAGCTGTTTTTT
CASSLGASGGANTGELFF
>medium-sized|NA|TRBV2|15|TRBJ1-6
TGTGCCAGCAGCGGGGGGGAAACCTATAATTCACCCCTCCACTTT
CASSGGETYNSPLHF
>once|TRBD1|TRBV6-5|15|TRBJ2-2
TGTGCCAGACCCAGGGGGCCTAAAAGGGCGGGGGAGCTGTTTTTT
CARPRGPKRAGELFF
>NA|NA|TRBV2|14|TRBJ2-5
TGTGCCAGCAGGAGGAGGGGGGGGCAAGAGACCCAGTACTTC
CASRRRGGQETQYF